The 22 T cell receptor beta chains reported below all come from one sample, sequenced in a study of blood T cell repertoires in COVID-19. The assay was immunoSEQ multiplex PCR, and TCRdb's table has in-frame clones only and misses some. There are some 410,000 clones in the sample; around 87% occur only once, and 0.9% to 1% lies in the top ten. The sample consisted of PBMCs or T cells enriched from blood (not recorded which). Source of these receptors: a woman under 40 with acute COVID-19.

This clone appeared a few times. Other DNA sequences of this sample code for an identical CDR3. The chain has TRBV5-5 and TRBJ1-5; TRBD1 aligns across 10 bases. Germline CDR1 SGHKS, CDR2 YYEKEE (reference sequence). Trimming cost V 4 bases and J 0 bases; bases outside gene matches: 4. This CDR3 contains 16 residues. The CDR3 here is CASSQGTGDSNQPQHF. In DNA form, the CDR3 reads TGTGCCAGCAGCCAAGGGACAGGGGATAGCAATCAGCCCCAGCATTTT. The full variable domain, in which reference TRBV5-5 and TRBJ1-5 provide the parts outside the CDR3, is DAGVTQSPTHLIKTRGQQVTLRCSPISGHKSVSWYQQVLGQGPQFIFQYYEKEERGRGNFPDRFSARQFPNYSSELNVNALLLGDSALYLCASSQGTGDSNQPQHFGDGTRLSIL.

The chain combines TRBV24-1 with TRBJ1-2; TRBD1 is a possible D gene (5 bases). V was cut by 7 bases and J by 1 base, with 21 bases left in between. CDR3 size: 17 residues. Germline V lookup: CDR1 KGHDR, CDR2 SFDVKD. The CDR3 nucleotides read TGTGCCACCAGAGGATCTGGACAATCGGATTTTAACTATGGCTACACCTTC. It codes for CATRGSGQSDFNYGYTF.

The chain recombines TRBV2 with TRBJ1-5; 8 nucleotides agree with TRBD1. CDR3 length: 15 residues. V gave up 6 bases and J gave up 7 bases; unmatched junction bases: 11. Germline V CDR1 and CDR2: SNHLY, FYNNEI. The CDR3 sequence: CASSPDRDRRQPQHF. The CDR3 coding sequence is TGTGCCAGCAGCCCAGATCGGGACAGGCGGCAGCCCCAGCATTTT.

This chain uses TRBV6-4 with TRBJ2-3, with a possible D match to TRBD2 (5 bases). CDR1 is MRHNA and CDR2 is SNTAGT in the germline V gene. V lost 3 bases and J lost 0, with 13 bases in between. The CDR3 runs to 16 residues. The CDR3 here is CASSELAGTSTDTQYF. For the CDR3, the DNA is TGTGCCAGCAGTGAGCTCGCGGGTACTAGCACAGATACGCAGTATTTT.

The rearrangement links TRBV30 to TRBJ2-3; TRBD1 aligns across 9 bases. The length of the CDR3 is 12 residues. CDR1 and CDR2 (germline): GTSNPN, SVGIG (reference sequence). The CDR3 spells CAGQGSTDTQYF. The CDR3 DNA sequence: TGTGCTGGACAGGGGTCGACAGATACGCAGTATTTT.

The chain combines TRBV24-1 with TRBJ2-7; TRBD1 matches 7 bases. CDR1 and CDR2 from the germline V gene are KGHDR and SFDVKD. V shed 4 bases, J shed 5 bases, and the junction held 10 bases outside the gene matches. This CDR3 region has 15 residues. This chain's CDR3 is CATSETGKARDEQYF. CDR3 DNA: TGTGCCACCAGTGAGACAGGGAAGGCTCGGGACGAGCAGTACTTC.

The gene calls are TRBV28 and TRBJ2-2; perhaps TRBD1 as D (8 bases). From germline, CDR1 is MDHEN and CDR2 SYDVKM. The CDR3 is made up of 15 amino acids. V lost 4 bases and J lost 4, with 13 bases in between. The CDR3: CASSSYRGGTGELFF. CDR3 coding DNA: TGTGCCAGCAGTTCCTACAGGGGGGGCACCGGGGAGCTGTTTTTT.

CDR3 DNA sequence: TGTGCCAGCAGCCAAGCCGGGAGCGGGGGATCAGATACGCAGTATTTT. Protein product: CASSQAGSGGSDTQYF. The chain employs TRBV4-2 and TRBJ2-3; 8 nucleotides agree with TRBD2. The ends lost 1 base at V and 4 bases at J; junction bases unmatched: 7. The CDR3 loop spans 16 amino acids. Germline CDR1 LGHNA, CDR2 YNFKEQ.

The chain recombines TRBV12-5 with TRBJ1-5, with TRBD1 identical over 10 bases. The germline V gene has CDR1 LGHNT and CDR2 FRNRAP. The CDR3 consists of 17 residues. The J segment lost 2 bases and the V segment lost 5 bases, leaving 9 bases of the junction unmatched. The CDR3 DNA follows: TGTGCTAGTGGTCTCCAGGGACAGGGGATTGGCAATCAGCCCCAGCATTTT. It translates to CASGLQGQGIGNQPQHF.

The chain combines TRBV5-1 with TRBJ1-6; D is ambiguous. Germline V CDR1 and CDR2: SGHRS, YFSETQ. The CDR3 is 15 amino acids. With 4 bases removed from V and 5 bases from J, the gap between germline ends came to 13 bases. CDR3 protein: CASSPIAGNNSPLHF. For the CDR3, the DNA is TGCGCCAGCAGCCCCATTGCGGGGAATAATTCACCCCTCCACTTT.

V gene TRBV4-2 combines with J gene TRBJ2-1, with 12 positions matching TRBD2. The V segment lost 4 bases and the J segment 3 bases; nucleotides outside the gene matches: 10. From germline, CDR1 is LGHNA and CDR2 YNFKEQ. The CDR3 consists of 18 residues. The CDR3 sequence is CASSPEGGLAGFYNEQFF. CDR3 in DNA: TGTGCCAGCAGCCCAGAGGGAGGACTAGCGGGGTTCTACAATGAGCAGTTCTTC.

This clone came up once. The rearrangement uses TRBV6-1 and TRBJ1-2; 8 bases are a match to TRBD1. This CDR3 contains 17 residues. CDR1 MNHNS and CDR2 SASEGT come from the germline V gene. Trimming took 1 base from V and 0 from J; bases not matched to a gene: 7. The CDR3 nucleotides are TGTGCCAGCAGTGAAGGTCACAGGGGGATAGCTAACTATGGCTACACCTTC. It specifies CASSEGHRGIANYGYTF.

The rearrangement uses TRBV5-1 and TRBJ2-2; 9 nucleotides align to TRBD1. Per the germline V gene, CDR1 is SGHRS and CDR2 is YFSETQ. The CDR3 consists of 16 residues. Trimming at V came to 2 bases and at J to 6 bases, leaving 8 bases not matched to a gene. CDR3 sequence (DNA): TGCGCCAGCAGCTTCTTTGCGGGACAGGGCGCCGGGGAGCTGTTTTTT. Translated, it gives CASSFFAGQGAGELFF.

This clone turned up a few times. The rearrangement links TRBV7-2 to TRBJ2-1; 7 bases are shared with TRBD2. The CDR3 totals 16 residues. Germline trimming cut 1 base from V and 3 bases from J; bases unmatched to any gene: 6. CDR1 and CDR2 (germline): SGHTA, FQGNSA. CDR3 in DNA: TGTGCCAGCAGCTTAGTCCGGCTAGCGGTCTACAATGAGCAGTTCTTC. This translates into CASSLVRLAVYNEQFF.

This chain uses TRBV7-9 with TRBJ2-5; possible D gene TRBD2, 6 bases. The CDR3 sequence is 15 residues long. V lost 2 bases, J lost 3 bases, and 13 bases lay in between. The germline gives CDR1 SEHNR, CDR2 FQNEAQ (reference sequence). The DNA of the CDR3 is TGTGCCAGCAGCTTATTCGGGACGGGGGAAGAGACCCAGTACTTC. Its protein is CASSLFGTGEETQYF. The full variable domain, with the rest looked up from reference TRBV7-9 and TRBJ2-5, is DTGVSQNPRHKITKRGQNVTFRCDPISEHNRLYWYRQTLGQGPEFLTYFQNEAQLEKSRLLSDRFSAERPKGSFSTLEIQRTEQGDSAMYLCASSLFGTGEETQYFGPGTRLLVL.

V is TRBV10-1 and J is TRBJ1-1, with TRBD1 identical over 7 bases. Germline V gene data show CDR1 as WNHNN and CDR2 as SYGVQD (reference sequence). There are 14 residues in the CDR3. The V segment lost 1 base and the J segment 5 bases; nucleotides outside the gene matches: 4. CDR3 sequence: CASSEWQGETEAFF. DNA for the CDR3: TGCGCCAGCAGTGAGTGGCAGGGGGAAACTGAAGCTTTCTTT.

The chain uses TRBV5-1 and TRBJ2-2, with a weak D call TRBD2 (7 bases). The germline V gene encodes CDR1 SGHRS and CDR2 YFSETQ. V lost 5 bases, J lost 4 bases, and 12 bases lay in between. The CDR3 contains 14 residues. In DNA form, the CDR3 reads TGCGCCAGCAGAGGGGGGGCCCCCACCGGGGAGCTGTTTTTT. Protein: CASRGGAPTGELFF.

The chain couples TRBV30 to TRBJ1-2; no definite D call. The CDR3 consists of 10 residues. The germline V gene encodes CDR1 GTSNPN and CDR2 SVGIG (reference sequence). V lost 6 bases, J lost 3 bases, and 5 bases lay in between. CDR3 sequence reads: CACIDYGYTF. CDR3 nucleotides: TGTGCCTGTATAGACTATGGCTACACCTTC.

The CDR3 DNA follows: TGTGCCAGCAGTTACTCGGGGACAGTCTCTGGAAACACCATATATTTT. Residues: CASSYSGTVSGNTIYF. The chain uses TRBV6-5 and TRBJ1-3; 7 nucleotides match TRBD1. J gave up 0 bases and V 0 bases, and 2 bases lay outside the gene matches. Per germline, CDR1 MNHEY and CDR2 SVGAGI. This CDR3 region has 16 residues.

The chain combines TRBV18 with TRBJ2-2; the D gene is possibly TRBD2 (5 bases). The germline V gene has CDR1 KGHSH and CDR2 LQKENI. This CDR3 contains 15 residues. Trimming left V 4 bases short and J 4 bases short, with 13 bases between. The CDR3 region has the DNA TGTGCCAGCTCACGTCAAAAAGAGGGCACCGGGGAGCTGTTTTTT. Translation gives CASSRQKEGTGELFF.

Here the CDR3 reads CASSLDGQGATGELFF. In nucleotides, the CDR3 is TGCGCCAGCAGCTTGGACGGACAGGGGGCGACCGGGGAGCTGTTTTTT. This chain links TRBV5-1 with TRBJ2-2; 11 bases line up with TRBD1. V was pared by 0 bases and J by 5 bases, with 3 bases of the junction left unmatched. Germline assignment: CDR1 SGHRS and CDR2 YFSETQ. The CDR3 totals 16 residues.

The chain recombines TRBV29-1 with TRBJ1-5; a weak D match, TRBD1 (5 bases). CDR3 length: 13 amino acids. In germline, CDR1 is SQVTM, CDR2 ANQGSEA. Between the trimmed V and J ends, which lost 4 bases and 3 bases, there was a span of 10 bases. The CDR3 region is CSVVDSFNQPQHF. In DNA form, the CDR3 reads TGCAGCGTTGTAGACAGTTTCAATCAGCCCCAGCATTTT.